This T cell receptor beta chain was obtained from a study of T cell responses to AZD1222 COVID-19 vaccine. Study in general: Second-dose intervals of approximately 4 or approximately 12 weeks were pooled. Whole-study findings and limits: Increased Spike-specific TCR breadth and depth were observed after two AZD1222 doses.

To note about this clone: What it binds is unknown.

Germline V gene data show CDR1 as KGHSH and CDR2 as LQKENI. CDR3 length: 15 amino acids. Trimming took 0 bases from V and 0 from J, leaving 8 bases between them. Method: immunoSEQ multiplex PCR; TCRdb's copy keeps in-frame clones and lacks some. This sample has 200,000 or so clones, with about nine tenths found just once. The specimen was peripheral blood, collected on day 0 of AZD1222 vaccination. The gene calls are TRBV18 and TRBJ1-2, with D perhaps TRBD1 (6 bases). The sequence derives from an adult in good health. CDR3 sequence (DNA): TGTGCCAGCTCACCACCGGACAGAGCTAACTATGGCTACACCTTC. This codes for CASSPPDRANYGYTF.